The 23 T cell receptor beta chains presented below share a single source sample, sequenced in a study of blood T cell repertoires in COVID-19 (dated by TCRdb to about 2020). The library was produced with the immunoSEQ multiplex PCR assay. This immuneACCESS table, as held by TCRdb, lists in-frame sequences with V and J called but not all clones. Of the missing ones, under half trace to an unresolved V gene in checked studies; the others have no known cause. Within this sample are approximately 100,000 clones, with roughly 89% of them counted one time only. The ten largest clones represent 5% to 5.5% of the sample. Sequenced: peripheral blood. These receptors originate from an elderly woman with active COVID-19.

This sequence joins TRBV10-3 and TRBJ1-2; 11 nucleotides line up with TRBD1. The germline V gene has CDR1 ENHRY and CDR2 SYGVKD. This CDR3 spans 18 amino acids. V lost 0 bases to trimming and J lost 7 bases; unmatched junction nucleotides: 13. In nucleotides, the CDR3 is TGTGCCATCAGTGAGTCGGCGGGTCCCGGGACAGGGGGGCCTGGCTACACCTTC. It is translated as CAISESAGPGTGGPGYTF.

This clone was seen once. The chain's CDR3 is CASRFPSRGGGYGYTF. The DNA of the CDR3 is TGTGCCAGCAGATTTCCTTCCCGAGGGGGTGGCTATGGCTACACCTTC. The chain has TRBV19 and TRBJ1-2; TRBD1 is a possible D gene (6 bases). V lost 9 bases to trimming and J lost 4 bases, with 24 bases between them. The length of the CDR3 is 16 residues. The germline gives CDR1 LNHDA, CDR2 SQIVND (reference sequence).

This sequence joins TRBV5-4 and TRBJ2-1, with D unclear. CDR3 length: 14 residues. Germline V gene lookup returns CDR1 SGHNT and CDR2 YYREEE (reference sequence). V was clipped by 4 bases and J by 5 bases, with 13 bases between them. The CDR3 loop is CASSRNPGDNEQFF. For the CDR3, the DNA is TGTGCCAGCAGCCGTAACCCCGGAGACAATGAGCAGTTCTTC.

V and J are TRBV9 and TRBJ2-5; TRBD1 matches at 9 bases. This CDR3 has 17 residues. CDR1 SGDLS and CDR2 YYNGEE come from the germline V gene. J lost 4 bases, V lost 3 bases, and 13 bases had no gene match. The CDR3 DNA sequence: TGTGCCAGCAGCGCATCACCCTCAATGACAGGGGGAGAGACCCAGTACTTC. This codes for CASSASPSMTGGETQYF.

The chain is built from TRBV7-2 and TRBJ2-5; the D gene is possibly TRBD2 (5 bases). This CDR3 comprises 15 residues. Trimming took 5 bases from V and 0 from J, leaving 13 bases between them. Germline-derived CDR1 and CDR2 are SGHTA and FQGNSA. The CDR3: CASSPGLTYQETQYF. The DNA of the CDR3 is TGTGCCAGCAGCCCCGGACTTACCTACCAAGAGACCCAGTACTTC.

The V call is TRBV29-1, the J call TRBJ2-1; TRBD2 agrees at 8 bases. The CDR3 is 16 residues long. V shed 5 bases and J 6 bases; nucleotides not matched to a gene: 15. Germline CDR1 is SQVTM and CDR2 is ANQGSEA. DNA of the CDR3: TGCAGCGTTTTTTTCAGCGGGAGTTTCGCTGGCAATGAGCAGTTCTTC. Translating gives CSVFFSGSFAGNEQFF.

The chain carries TRBV6-2 or TRBV6-3 and TRBJ2-2; 10 bases map to TRBD1. The J segment lost 4 bases and the V segment lost 6 bases, leaving 8 bases of the junction unmatched. This CDR3 spans 16 amino acids. Germline V lookup: CDR1 MNHEY, CDR2 SVGEGT. The CDR3 DNA is TGTGCCAGCAGCGGAGACAGGGGGCGTCGCACCGGGGAGCTGTTTTTT. Amino acids: CASSGDRGRRTGELFF.

The chain combines TRBV6-6 with TRBJ1-4, with TRBD1 matching 7 bases. Per the germline V gene, CDR1 is MNHNY and CDR2 is SVGAGI (reference sequence). The CDR3 runs 15 residues. Trimming cost V 5 bases and J 5 bases; bases outside gene matches: 8. CDR3 residues: CASSQQGMRNEKLFF. The CDR3 nucleotides are TGTGCCAGCAGTCAACAGGGGATGCGGAATGAAAAACTGTTTTTT.

The J gene is TRBJ2-7, the V gene TRBV28, with D possibly TRBD1 on 6 matching bases. CDR1 and CDR2 from the germline V gene are MDHEN and SYDVKM. This CDR3 comprises 12 residues. V lost 2 bases to trimming and J lost 6 bases, with 8 bases between them. As DNA, the CDR3 is TGTGCCAGCAGTTTACAGGGGTTCGAGCAGTACTTC. Protein sequence: CASSLQGFEQYF.

The CDR3 sequence is CASSLPRTGGYSPLHF. CDR3 nucleotides: TGTGCCAGCAGCTTACCCCGAACAGGGGGATATTCACCCCTCCACTTT. The chain is built from TRBV11-2 and TRBJ1-6, with TRBD1 identical over 8 bases. The CDR3 covers 16 residues. CDR1 is SGHAT, CDR2 FQNNGV, per germline. V gave up 2 bases and J gave up 8 bases; unmatched junction bases: 8.

The V and J genes are TRBV15 and TRBJ2-7, with TRBD2 matching 11 bases. The CDR3 runs 13 residues. The V and J ends lost 3 bases and 7 bases, in that order; junction bases with no gene match: 2. Germline CDR1 is LNHNV and CDR2 is YYDKDF (reference sequence). The CDR3 coding sequence is TGTGCCACCAGCAGGGGGACTAGCGGAGAGCAGTACTTC. Amino acid sequence: CATSRGTSGEQYF.

This chain links TRBV28 with TRBJ1-2; 7 nucleotides match TRBD1. Germline values: CDR1 MDHEN, CDR2 SYDVKM. The CDR3 has 19 residues. The trim removed 5 bases at V and 10 bases at J, leaving 28 bases unmatched. The CDR3 reads CASSGDTWGQIYTYGDYTF. CDR3 sequence (DNA): TGTGCCAGCAGTGGGGATACCTGGGGACAGATTTATACTTATGGCGACTACACCTTC.

This clone was picked up one time. The V gene is TRBV23-1, the J gene TRBJ2-2; the match to TRBD2 covers 8 bases. TRBV23-1 is classed as an ORF, of uncertain function. V lost 2 bases, J lost 6 bases, and 8 bases stayed unmatched. The CDR3 spans 16 residues. CDR3 loop: CASSQPGPGGAGELFF. The CDR3 DNA follows: TGCGCCAGCAGTCAACCCGGCCCGGGGGGGGCCGGGGAGCTGTTTTTT.

This clone was detected only a few times. The chain employs TRBV3-1 (or the pseudogene TRBV3-2) and TRBJ2-2; 11 nucleotides line up with TRBD2. V lost 2 bases and J lost 1; bases outside the gene matches: 3. Per the germline V gene, CDR1 is LGHDT and CDR2 is YNNKEL (reference sequence). The CDR3 loop spans 17 amino acids. CDR3 in amino acids: CASSQTSGSLNTGELFF. The CDR3 nucleotides read TGTGCCAGCAGCCAAACTAGCGGGAGCTTGAACACCGGGGAGCTGTTTTTT.

V gene TRBV7-3 combines with J gene TRBJ2-1; TRBD2 matches at 10 bases. Germline CDR1 and CDR2: SGHTA and FQGTGA. V shed 2 bases and J 5 bases; nucleotides not matched to a gene: 6. The CDR3 is 16 residues long. The CDR3 nucleotides are TGTGCCAGCAGCTTATCCAGCGGGAGGGCCAACAATGAGCAGTTCTTC. Its translation: CASSLSSGRANNEQFF.

The V and J genes are TRBV18 and TRBJ2-3; D may be TRBD1 (5 bases). V lost 2 bases and J 3 bases, leaving 15 bases between the germline ends. The CDR3 consists of 16 residues. CDR1 KGHSH and CDR2 LQKENI come from the germline V gene. The CDR3 DNA reads TGTGCCAGCTCACCATCGACAGTCATGATGACAGATACGCAGTATTTT. Translating gives CASSPSTVMMTDTQYF.

This chain connects TRBV6-5 to TRBJ1-1, with a weak D call TRBD1 (6 bases). V gave up 6 bases and J gave up 3 bases, with 14 bases separating them. Germline values: CDR1 MNHEY, CDR2 SVGAGI. The length of the CDR3 is 14 residues. The CDR3 DNA follows: TGTGCCAGCAGGCCCGGACAGTCCCACACTGAAGCTTTCTTT. It codes for CASRPGQSHTEAFF.

V and J are TRBV30 and TRBJ2-7; D possibly corresponds to TRBD1 (7 bases). This CDR3 has 12 amino acids. The germline CDR1 and CDR2 sequences are GTSNPN and SVGIG (reference sequence). Trimming removed 7 bases from V and 4 bases from J, with 14 bases in between. The CDR3 nucleotides read TGTGCCTCCAGGGGGAGGTGGTACGAGCAGTACTTC. Translating it yields CASRGRWYEQYF. The entire variable domain, with the rest obtained from reference TRBV30 and TRBJ2-7, is as follows: SQTIHQWPATLVQPVGSPLSLECTVEGTSNPNLYWYRQAAGRGLQLLFYSVGIGQISSEVPQNLSASRPQDRQFILSSKKLLLSDSGFYLCASRGRWYEQYFGPGTRLTVT.

The V and J genes are TRBV6-6 and TRBJ1-4, with a tentative D call TRBD1 (5 bases). This CDR3 has 16 amino acids. V lost 6 bases and J 7 bases, leaving 21 bases between the germline ends. The germline CDR1 and CDR2 sequences are MNHNY and SVGAGI (reference sequence). The CDR3 DNA follows: TGTGCCAGCAGGTTTCACCAGGGTCCCCTGGGTGAAAAACTGTTTTTT. It specifies CASRFHQGPLGEKLFF.

This sequence joins TRBV24-1 and TRBJ2-7; 9 bases map to TRBD1. The ends lost 3 bases at V and 6 bases at J; junction bases unmatched: 5. The CDR3 has 14 residues. The germline V gene has CDR1 KGHDR and CDR2 SFDVKD. The CDR3 is CATSDINRGREQYF. CDR3 coding DNA: TGTGCCACCAGTGATATCAACAGGGGGCGCGAGCAGTACTTC.

This chain uses TRBV19 with TRBJ1-4; 9 bases line up with TRBD1. Germline CDR1 and CDR2: LNHDA and SQIVND (reference sequence). This CDR3 is 13 amino acids long. V lost 5 bases and J lost 10; bases outside the gene matches: 5. CDR3 nucleotides: TGTGCCAGTAGTCTACAGGGGGCGGGAAAACTGTTTTTT. The encoded protein is CASSLQGAGKLFF.

V and J are TRBV28 and TRBJ2-3; 15 nucleotides agree with TRBD2. The CDR3 is 21 amino acids. The J segment lost 3 bases and the V segment lost 3 bases, leaving 16 bases of the junction unmatched. Germline CDR1 and CDR2: MDHEN and SYDVKM. This CDR3 reads CASSFVLRTSGRANRTDTQYF. Written as DNA, the CDR3 is TGTGCCAGCAGTTTTGTTTTAAGGACTAGCGGGAGGGCCAATCGGACAGATACGCAGTATTTT.

In this sample, this clone turned up once. The chain joins TRBV29-1 to TRBJ2-3, with 13 bases identical to TRBD2. The germline V gene has CDR1 SQVTM and CDR2 ANQGSEA. J lost 4 bases, V lost 4 bases, and 5 bases had no gene match. The CDR3 spans 15 residues. The CDR3 reads CSVARTSGGADTQYF. CDR3 coding DNA: TGCAGCGTTGCCCGGACTAGCGGGGGTGCAGATACGCAGTATTTT.